The present T cell receptor beta chain was sequenced within a study of T-cell reconstitution after alpha-beta-depleted transplantation in children. A TCRbeta library incorporating unique molecular identifiers was prepared. TCRdb reanalysed the PCR reads using MiXCR and keeps one entry per CDR3 protein. Of approximately 350,000 distinct CDR3 sequences in the sample, 10% are singletons; the top ten hold around 2.4%. This clonotype was seen a few times. This CDR3 has 12 residues. V was trimmed by 3 bases and J by 9 bases, leaving 15 bases between them. Looked up from germline, CDR1 is DFQATT and CDR2 is SNEGSKA (reference sequence).

This sequence was found in a human donor who donated a stem cell graft to a child with acute lymphoblastic leukemia. Sequencing used PBMCs from the stem cell graft donor, obtained from the stem cell graft. The chain links TRBV20-1 to TRBJ2-7; D uncertain. In DNA form, the CDR3 reads TGCAGTGCTAGTACCCCCTGGGTAGGGCAGTACTTC. Translating it yields CSASTPWVGQYF.